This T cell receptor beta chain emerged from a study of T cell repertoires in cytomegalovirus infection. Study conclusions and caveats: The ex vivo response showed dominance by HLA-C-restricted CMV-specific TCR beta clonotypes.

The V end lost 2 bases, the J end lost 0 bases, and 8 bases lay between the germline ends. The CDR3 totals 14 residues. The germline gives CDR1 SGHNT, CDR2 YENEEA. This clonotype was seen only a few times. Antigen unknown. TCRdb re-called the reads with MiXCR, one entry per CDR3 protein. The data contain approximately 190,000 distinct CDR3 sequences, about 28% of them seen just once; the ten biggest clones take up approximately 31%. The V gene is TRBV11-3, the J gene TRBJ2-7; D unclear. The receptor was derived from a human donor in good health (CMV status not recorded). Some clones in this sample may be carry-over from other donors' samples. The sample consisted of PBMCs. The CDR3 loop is CASSLSTTSYEQYF. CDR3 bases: TGTGCCAGCAGCTTATCGACAACCTCCTACGAGCAGTACTTC.